The 7 T cell receptor beta chains listed next were all sequenced from one sample in a study of T cells after yellow fever vaccination. MiXCR, applied by TCRdb to the 5' RACE reads, yields one record per CDR3 protein. The sample lists hundreds of thousands of distinct CDR3 sequences, about 12% seen once, with under 15% in the top ten. Sequences were derived from PBMCs, sampled on the day of the yellow fever booster vaccination. Receptors were obtained from a man aged 30 to 39 who received the YFV17D yellow fever vaccine.

This clonotype appeared a few times. The rearrangement uses TRBV12-3 or TRBV12-4 and TRBJ2-7, with D perhaps TRBD1 (5 bases). The CDR3 length is 17 residues. V was shortened by 3 bases and J by 3 bases, with 21 bases between the two germline ends. The CDR3 nucleotides read TGTGCCAGCAGTTTCCGCCCCACCTACCAGGGTCTCTACGAGCAGTACTTC. Translation: CASSFRPTYQGLYEQYF.

This clonotype was detected only a few times. This rearrangement joins TRBV20-1 to TRBJ2-2; possibly TRBD2 for D (6 bases). Trimming stripped 6 bases from V and 1 base from J, with 12 bases between. From germline, CDR1 is DFQATT and CDR2 SNEGSKA (reference sequence). This CDR3 spans 14 amino acids. The CDR3 DNA follows: TGCAGTGCAGCCCACGGGGGGAACACCGGGGAGCTGTTTTTT. It encodes CSAAHGGNTGELFF.

This chain links TRBV4-2 with TRBJ2-2, with D tentatively TRBD1 or TRBD2 (5 bases each). The germline V gene encodes CDR1 LGHNA and CDR2 YNFKEQ. Deletions cut 4 bases from V and 5 bases from J, with 14 bases between. CDR3 length equals 15 residues. The CDR3 region has the DNA TGTGCCAGCAGCCCGAGGGACCCCCCGACCGGGGAGCTGTTTTTT. Its protein is CASSPRDPPTGELFF.

This clonotype was observed a handful of times. The chain couples TRBV30 to TRBJ2-3; tentatively, D is TRBD2 (6 bases). From germline, CDR1 is GTSNPN and CDR2 SVGIG (reference sequence). This CDR3 is built from 12 residues. The germline V and J ends were trimmed by 2 bases and 6 bases, with 9 bases remaining between them. The CDR3 region has the DNA TGTGCCTGGAGTTTTAGCGGCGATACGCAGTATTTT. Protein: CAWSFSGDTQYF. Full variable domain (rest looked up from reference TRBV30 and TRBJ2-3): SQTIHQWPATLVQPVGSPLSLECTVEGTSNPNLYWYRQAAGRGLQLLFYSVGIGQISSEVPQNLSASRPQDRQFILSSKKLLLSDSGFYLCAWSFSGDTQYFGPGTRLTVL.

At least ten counts were recorded for this clonotype. This chain links TRBV12-3 or TRBV12-4 with TRBJ1-1; TRBD1 aligns across 8 bases. The V gene end was trimmed by 6 bases and the J gene end by 1 base; junction bases not matched to a gene: 4. This CDR3 is built from 14 residues. The CDR3 DNA is TGTGCCAGCAGACCGGGACAGGCGAACACTGAAGCTTTCTTT. It yields the protein CASRPGQANTEAFF.

The gene calls are TRBV5-4 and TRBJ2-3, with 15 nucleotides matching TRBD2. The CDR3 spans 18 residues. Trimming cost V 3 bases and J 0 bases; bases outside gene matches: 5. Germline loops: CDR1 SGHNT, CDR2 YYREEE (reference sequence). The CDR3, as DNA: TGTGCCAGCAGCTACGGGACTAGCGGGAGGAAAAGCACAGATACGCAGTATTTT. It specifies CASSYGTSGRKSTDTQYF.

This clonotype was observed a single time. This chain uses TRBV7-3 with TRBJ1-3; D not resolved. The length of the CDR3 is 15 residues. From germline, CDR1 is SGHTA and CDR2 FQGTGA. Trimming took off 2 bases at V and 0 bases at J, with 8 bases between the two ends. The CDR3 loop reads CASSLAGDSGNTIYF. As DNA, the CDR3 is TGTGCCAGCAGCTTAGCGGGAGACTCTGGAAACACCATATATTTT.